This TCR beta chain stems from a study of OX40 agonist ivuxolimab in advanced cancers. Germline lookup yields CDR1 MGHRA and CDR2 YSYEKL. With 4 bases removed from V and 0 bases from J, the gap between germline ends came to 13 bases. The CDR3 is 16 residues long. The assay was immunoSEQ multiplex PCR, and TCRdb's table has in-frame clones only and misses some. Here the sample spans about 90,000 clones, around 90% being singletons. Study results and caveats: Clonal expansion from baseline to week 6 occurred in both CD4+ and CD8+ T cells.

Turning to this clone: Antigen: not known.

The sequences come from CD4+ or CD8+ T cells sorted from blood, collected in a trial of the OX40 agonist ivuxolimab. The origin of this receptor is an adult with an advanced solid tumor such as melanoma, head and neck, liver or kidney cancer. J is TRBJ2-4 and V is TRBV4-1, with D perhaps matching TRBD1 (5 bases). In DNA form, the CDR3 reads TGCGCCAGCAGCCCAGTGACAGAATTAGCCAAAAACATTCAGTACTTC. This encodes CASSPVTELAKNIQYF.